Presented here are 19 T cell receptor beta chains from one specimen sequenced in a study of blood T cell repertoires in COVID-19. Assay used: immunoSEQ multiplex PCR; TCRdb lists only in-frame clones, some missing. The data show some 280,000 clones, with roughly 85% seen just once and around 3% held by the top ten. Material for sequencing was peripheral blood. The source of these receptors is a woman aged 25-40 years with active or convalescent COVID-19.

CDR3 region: CASSRAGGWNYEQYF. CDR3 nucleotide sequence: TGTGCCAGCAGTAGGGCGGGTGGATGGAACTACGAGCAGTACTTC. The J gene is TRBJ2-7, the V gene TRBV6-5; possible D gene TRBD2, 5 bases. The germline gives CDR1 MNHEY, CDR2 SVGAGI. This CDR3 comprises 15 residues. The V gene lost 5 bases and the J gene lost 3 bases, with 17 bases spanning the gap.

The genes are TRBV7-9 and TRBJ2-3; D may be TRBD2 (5 bases). Trimming cost V 1 base and J 4 bases, with 9 bases left between them. Looked up from germline, CDR1 is SEHNR and CDR2 is FQNEAQ (reference sequence). CDR3 length: 14 residues. Here the CDR3 DNA reads TGTGCCAGCAGCTTAGAAGGGAGCTCAGATACGCAGTATTTT. This sequence encodes CASSLEGSSDTQYF.

J is TRBJ2-7 and V is TRBV14; TRBD1 might be the D (5 bases). The V and J ends lost 2 bases and 9 bases respectively, with 14 bases between them. Germline CDR1 is SGHDN and CDR2 is FVKESK. CDR3 size: 13 residues. CDR3 nucleotide sequence: TGTGCCAGCAGCCAATTAGACAGCATTGGGCAGTACTTC. Amino acid sequence: CASSQLDSIGQYF.

The chain has TRBV5-1 and TRBJ1-5; a weak D match, TRBD1 (6 bases). The CDR3 runs 17 residues. Germline CDR1 is SGHRS and CDR2 is YFSETQ. Trimming removed 2 bases at V and 0 bases at J, with 15 bases between. This CDR3 reads CASSFQGRTISNQPQHF. The CDR3 DNA is TGCGCCAGCAGCTTTCAGGGGCGGACGATTAGCAATCAGCCCCAGCATTTT.

The CDR3 here is CASSARQGIETQYF. CDR3 coding DNA: TGTGCCAGCAGCGCTAGACAGGGAATAGAGACCCAGTACTTC. The chain couples TRBV13 to TRBJ2-5, with 7 positions matching TRBD1. J gave up 4 bases and V 5 bases, and 7 bases lay outside the gene matches. CDR3 length: 14 amino acids. Per the germline V gene, CDR1 is PRHDT and CDR2 is FYEKMQ (reference sequence).

This chain connects TRBV5-4 to TRBJ1-6, with D hard to call. Germline V gives CDR1 SGHNT, CDR2 YYREEE (reference sequence). The CDR3 runs 17 residues. The germline V and J ends were trimmed by 2 bases and 0 bases, with 12 bases remaining between them. The chain's CDR3 is CASSLAVQSSYNSPLHF. In DNA form, the CDR3 reads TGTGCCAGCAGCTTAGCTGTGCAAAGCTCCTATAATTCACCCCTCCACTTT.

In DNA, the CDR3 is TGTGCCAGCAGCCAAGATCGCAACAGGGAAATACACGAGCAGTACTTC. Translating gives CASSQDRNREIHEQYF. The chain uses TRBV3-1 (or the pseudogene TRBV3-2) and TRBJ2-7; tentative D call: TRBD1 (6 bases). Trimming pared 0 bases from V and 5 bases from J, leaving 17 bases between. This CDR3 is 16 amino acids long. Germline V gene data show CDR1 as LGHDT and CDR2 as YNNKEL (reference sequence).

V is TRBV3-1 (or the pseudogene TRBV3-2) and J is TRBJ1-1; D possibly corresponds to TRBD1 (6 bases). Germline-derived CDR1 and CDR2 are LGHDT and YNNKEL (reference sequence). V was trimmed by 3 bases and J by 12 bases, leaving 17 bases between them. The CDR3 runs 13 residues. CDR3 nucleotide sequence: TGTGCCAGCAGCCATTCACAGGGTCTCTCGACTTTCTTT. Amino acid sequence: CASSHSQGLSTFF.

The chain joins TRBV6-2 or TRBV6-3 to TRBJ1-2, with TRBD1 as a possible D gene (6 bases). The CDR3 is made up of 14 amino acids. The V end lost 0 bases, the J end lost 4 bases, and 9 bases lay between the germline ends. Germline V gene lookup returns CDR1 MNHEY and CDR2 SVGEGT. In DNA, the CDR3 is TGTGCCAGCAGTTACTCTACAGGGCCCTATGGCTACACCTTC. Translated, it gives CASSYSTGPYGYTF.

The genes are TRBV28 and TRBJ2-1; 7 bases are shared with TRBD1. CDR3 length: 15 amino acids. V shed 5 bases, J shed 2 bases, and the junction held 6 bases outside the gene matches. The germline V gene has CDR1 MDHEN and CDR2 SYDVKM. CDR3 loop: CASSLGQVAYNEQFF. The DNA for the CDR3 is TGTGCCAGCAGTCTTGGACAGGTAGCCTACAATGAGCAGTTCTTC.

The J gene is TRBJ1-4, the V gene TRBV4-1; 9 positions match TRBD1. Losses at the gene ends were 0 bases for V and 7 bases for J; bases not matched to a gene: 9. CDR1 is MGHRA and CDR2 is YSYEKL in the germline V gene. This CDR3 is 17 amino acids long. The CDR3 coding sequence is TGCGCCAGCAGCCAAGACAAAACAGGGGGCGCGGGTGAAAAACTGTTTTTT. Protein product: CASSQDKTGGAGEKLFF.

The chain couples TRBV15 to TRBJ2-2; tentatively, D is TRBD1 (6 bases). Germline CDR1 reads LNHNV; CDR2 reads YYDKDF (reference sequence). The CDR3 spans 12 residues. V lost 6 bases to trimming and J lost 6 bases, with 8 bases between them. The CDR3, as DNA: TGTGCCACCAGTAAGGGGGCCGGGGAGCTGTTTTTT. Translating gives CATSKGAGELFF.

The chain employs TRBV6-1 and TRBJ2-4; D call uncertain. Looked up from germline, CDR1 is MNHNS and CDR2 is SASEGT. The CDR3 has 12 amino acids. V lost 1 base and J 8 bases, leaving 6 bases between the germline ends. The CDR3 DNA reads as TGTGCCAGCAGTGAAGAGATAGACATTCAGTACTTC. It codes for CASSEEIDIQYF.

This chain uses TRBV6-5 with TRBJ1-6; D is perhaps TRBD1 (5 bases). The V and J ends lost 0 bases and 10 bases respectively, with 13 bases between them. This CDR3 contains 15 residues. Germline V lookup: CDR1 MNHEY, CDR2 SVGAGI. In DNA, the CDR3 is TGTGCCAGCAGTTACTCGGGCAGGGAGGAATCACCCCTCCACTTT. It encodes CASSYSGREESPLHF.

The V gene is TRBV28, the J gene TRBJ1-2, with D unresolved. The germline V gene encodes CDR1 MDHEN and CDR2 SYDVKM. The ends were cut back, 5 bases at V and 3 bases at J, with 7 bases in the middle. This CDR3 comprises 12 residues. The CDR3 protein is CASSLYDYGYTF. The CDR3 bases are TGTGCCAGCAGTCTCTATGACTATGGCTACACCTTC.

The genes are TRBV4-2 and TRBJ2-6, with 8 bases matching TRBD2. J gave up 2 bases and V 5 bases, and 2 bases lay outside the gene matches. The CDR3 is 15 amino acids. Germline V gives CDR1 LGHNA, CDR2 YNFKEQ. The CDR3: CASSFSGAGANVLTF. Here the CDR3 DNA reads TGTGCCAGCAGCTTTAGCGGGGCTGGGGCCAACGTCCTGACTTTC.

J is TRBJ2-7 and V is TRBV9, with D maybe TRBD2 (6 bases). CDR3 length: 14 residues. Germline V gene sequence: CDR1 SGDLS, CDR2 YYNGEE. The V end lost 3 bases, the J end lost 5 bases, and 15 bases lay between the germline ends. The CDR3 sequence is CASSAAAGEDEQYF. DNA for the CDR3: TGTGCCAGCAGCGCCGCAGCGGGCGAAGACGAGCAGTACTTC.

The V gene is TRBV27, the J gene TRBJ2-6, with TRBD1 matching 7 bases. Germline V gene data show CDR1 as MNHEY and CDR2 as SMNVEV (reference sequence). There are 18 residues in the CDR3. The J segment lost 0 bases and the V segment lost 4 bases, leaving 9 bases of the junction unmatched. The CDR3 spells CASSSIDRASSGANVLTF. The CDR3 bases are TGTGCCAGCAGTTCGATTGACAGGGCCAGCTCTGGGGCCAACGTCCTGACTTTC.

The V gene is TRBV6-1, the J gene TRBJ1-2; D unclear. Germline V CDR1 and CDR2: MNHNS, SASEGT. V lost 2 bases and J lost 2, with 6 bases in between. The CDR3 totals 13 residues. The CDR3 sequence is CASSERENYGYTF. For the CDR3, the DNA is TGTGCCAGCAGTGAACGAGAGAACTATGGCTACACCTTC.